One and the same sample provided the 26 T cell receptor beta chains below, sequenced in a study of shared clonotypes between healthy human individuals. Clones were read by immunoSEQ multiplex PCR, and TCRdb kept only the in-frame ones, dropping some. The sample yields more than 2 million clones, approximately 94% seen once. It was CD45RO-negative cells, positively selected for CCR7, that made up naive CD8 cells, with terminally differentiated effector memory CD45RA+ cells excluded. Sequences were obtained from naive CD8+ T cells sorted from blood. Receptor source: a young man in good health.

The chain combines TRBV28 with TRBJ1-1, with D uncertain. V was pared by 4 bases and J by 6 bases, with 12 bases between. The CDR3 consists of 13 residues. Germline V gene data show CDR1 as MDHEN and CDR2 as SYDVKM. CDR3 sequence reads: CASSYGQIAEAFF. The CDR3 DNA sequence: TGTGCCAGCAGTTATGGGCAGATCGCTGAAGCTTTCTTT.

The V and J genes are TRBV13 and TRBJ1-2; 7 positions agree with TRBD1. Losses at the gene ends were 7 bases for V and 2 bases for J; bases not matched to a gene: 7. This CDR3 is built from 14 residues. Germline-derived CDR1 and CDR2 are PRHDT and FYEKMQ (reference sequence). This chain's CDR3 is CASNQGDGNYGYTF. In DNA, the CDR3 is TGTGCCAGCAACCAGGGGGACGGGAACTATGGCTACACCTTC. Together with reference TRBV13 and TRBJ1-2, the CDR3 gives the full variable domain: AAGVIQSPRHLIKEKRETATLKCYPIPRHDTVYWYQQGPGQDPQFLISFYEKMQSDKGSIPDRFSAQQFSDYHSELNMSSLELGDSALYFCASNQGDGNYGYTFGSGTRLTVV.

The V gene is TRBV13, the J gene TRBJ2-2; TRBD1 agrees at 9 bases. This CDR3 spans 18 amino acids. V lost 0 bases and J lost 3; bases outside the gene matches: 8. CDR1 is PRHDT and CDR2 is FYEKMQ in the germline V gene (reference sequence). The DNA for the CDR3 is TGTGCCAGCAGCTTAGGCCCAACAGGGGGCGAGGACACCGGGGAGCTGTTTTTT. Encoded protein: CASSLGPTGGEDTGELFF.

This chain uses TRBV7-8 with TRBJ2-1; D is possibly TRBD2 (6 bases). This CDR3 has 16 residues. Germline values: CDR1 SGHVS, CDR2 FQNEAQ. Trimming removed 1 base from V and 7 bases from J, with 17 bases in between. CDR3: CASSLGTIPLRNEQFF. CDR3 in DNA: TGTGCCAGCAGCTTAGGGACTATTCCCCTAAGAAATGAGCAGTTCTTC.

The genes are TRBV15 and TRBJ2-5; 7 bases line up with TRBD1. This CDR3 comprises 14 residues. With 4 bases clipped from V and 0 bases from J, the junction kept 2 bases outside the gene matches. The germline CDR1 and CDR2 sequences are LNHNV and YYDKDF (reference sequence). CDR3 sequence reads: CATSTGTDQETQYF. The CDR3 nucleotides are TGTGCCACCAGCACGGGGACAGACCAAGAGACCCAGTACTTC. Variable domain in full (rest from reference TRBV15 and TRBJ2-5): DAMVIQNPRYQVTQFGKPVTLSCSQTLNHNVMYWYQQKSSQAPKLLFHYYDKDFNNEADTPDNFQSRRPNTSFCFLDIRSPGLGDTAMYLCATSTGTDQETQYFGPGTRLLVL.

The chain recombines TRBV9 with TRBJ2-7; the D is unclear. Germline lookup yields CDR1 SGDLS and CDR2 YYNGEE. V lost 6 bases and J lost 2, with 6 bases in between. The CDR3 consists of 11 residues. CDR3 nucleotide sequence: TGTGCCAGCATCCCTACCTACGAGCAGTACTTC. As protein: CASIPTYEQYF.

The chain carries TRBV27 and TRBJ2-7; 9 positions match TRBD2. The junction had 7 bases not matched to a gene; V was cut back by 2 bases and J by 2 bases. The germline V gene has CDR1 MNHEY and CDR2 SMNVEV (reference sequence). The CDR3 consists of 16 residues. CDR3 coding DNA: TGTGCCAGCAGTTTAAGGCGGGAGGGCTTAACCTACGAGCAGTACTTC. It is translated as CASSLRREGLTYEQYF.

In nucleotides, the CDR3 is TGTGCCTGGAGTGTTAGTAAAGACTACAATGAGCAGTTCTTC. Its protein product is CAWSVSKDYNEQFF. V and J are TRBV30 and TRBJ2-1; no reliable D call. CDR1 is GTSNPN and CDR2 is SVGIG in the germline V gene (reference sequence). The CDR3 is made up of 14 amino acids. V shed 0 bases and J shed 3 bases, with 9 bases lying between them.

The chain employs TRBV2 and TRBJ2-7; 16 bases line up with TRBD2. Per germline, CDR1 SNHLY and CDR2 FYNNEI. The CDR3 spans 19 residues. J gave up 5 bases and V 4 bases, and 14 bases lay outside the gene matches. CDR3 sequence reads: CASSVPGLAGGPELHEQYF. The DNA for the CDR3 is TGTGCCAGCAGTGTCCCGGGACTAGCGGGAGGGCCGGAGTTACACGAGCAGTACTTC.

The chain joins TRBV2 to TRBJ2-7; D gene uncertain. Trimming took off 3 bases at V and 1 base at J, with 10 bases between the two ends. Per the germline V gene, CDR1 is SNHLY and CDR2 is FYNNEI. This CDR3 comprises 14 residues. This CDR3 is CASSDSPGSYEQYF. The CDR3, as DNA: TGTGCCAGCAGTGATTCCCCAGGATCCTACGAGCAGTACTTC.

Concerning this clone itself: Within the sample, other DNA sequences also encode this same CDR3. The chain carries TRBV27 and TRBJ2-7, with TRBD1 matching over 10 bases. This CDR3 comprises 14 residues. The germline V gene encodes CDR1 MNHEY and CDR2 SMNVEV (reference sequence). The junction had 2 bases not matched to a gene; V was cut back by 4 bases and J by 2 bases. CDR3 nucleotide sequence: TGTGCCAGCAGTTCCGGACAGGGGGCCTACGAGCAGTACTTC. It codes for CASSSGQGAYEQYF.

This clone has just one count. The J gene is TRBJ2-7, the V gene TRBV27, with a weak D call TRBD1 (6 bases). The germline V gene encodes CDR1 MNHEY and CDR2 SMNVEV (reference sequence). The CDR3 is 14 amino acids. V was trimmed by 5 bases and J by 5 bases, leaving 16 bases between them. The CDR3 coding sequence is TGTGCCAGCAGTCTACAGGGTTTGGAGGACGAGCAGTACTTC. Residues: CASSLQGLEDEQYF.

The chain has TRBV10-2 and TRBJ2-3; the D gene is possibly TRBD1 (6 bases). The CDR3 extends over 13 amino acids. V lost 7 bases to trimming and J lost 5 bases, with 13 bases between them. The germline V gene encodes CDR1 WSHSY and CDR2 SAAADI. The CDR3 DNA is TGCGCCAGCACTCAGGGGAATCAAGATACGCAGTATTTT. Its translation is CASTQGNQDTQYF.

The rearrangement links TRBV11-2 to TRBJ2-7; D is uncertain. V shed 4 bases and J shed 3 bases, with 7 bases lying between them. CDR1 is SGHAT and CDR2 is FQNNGV in the germline V gene. This CDR3 has 12 amino acids. The chain's CDR3 is CASSSALYEQYF. The CDR3, as DNA: TGTGCCAGCAGCTCAGCGCTCTACGAGCAGTACTTC.

With regard to this clone: The sample holds other DNA sequences that translate to the same CDR3. The V call is TRBV27, the J call TRBJ1-5; D is unclear. Germline assignment: CDR1 MNHEY and CDR2 SMNVEV (reference sequence). The ends were cut back, 2 bases at V and 0 bases at J, with 5 bases in the middle. The CDR3 runs to 14 residues. The CDR3 region is CASSLGDSNQPQHF. The DNA for the CDR3 is TGTGCCAGCAGTTTAGGAGATAGCAATCAGCCCCAGCATTTT.

The chain links TRBV27 to TRBJ2-2; D is ambiguous. V shed 2 bases and J shed 5 bases, with 6 bases lying between them. CDR1 and CDR2 from the germline V gene are MNHEY and SMNVEV (reference sequence). The CDR3 length is 13 residues. For the CDR3, the DNA is TGTGCCAGCAGTTTACAGGATACCGGGGAGCTGTTTTTT. This codes for CASSLQDTGELFF.

The CDR3 here is CASSHRLPSGSSLDNEQFF. The CDR3 DNA sequence: TGTGCCAGCAGCCATAGACTTCCAAGCGGGAGCTCCCTTGACAATGAGCAGTTCTTC. The V gene is TRBV13, the J gene TRBJ2-1; 8 nucleotides line up with TRBD2. The CDR3 spans 19 residues. V lost 5 bases to trimming and J lost 5 bases; unmatched junction nucleotides: 20. Germline CDR1 and CDR2: PRHDT and FYEKMQ (reference sequence). The full variable domain, completed using reference TRBV13 and TRBJ2-1, is AAGVIQSPRHLIKEKRETATLKCYPIPRHDTVYWYQQGPGQDPQFLISFYEKMQSDKGSIPDRFSAQQFSDYHSELNMSSLELGDSALYFCASSHRLPSGSSLDNEQFFGPGTRLTVL.

CDR3 residues: CASRLDLGVGELFF. CDR3 nucleotide sequence: TGTGCCAGCAGACTGGACCTGGGCGTCGGGGAGCTGTTTTTT. The V and J genes are TRBV6-5 and TRBJ2-2; D not resolved. V dropped 6 bases and J dropped 7 bases, with 15 bases sitting between them. Germline assignment: CDR1 MNHEY and CDR2 SVGAGI. The length of the CDR3 is 14 residues.

The chain uses TRBV7-9 and TRBJ1-6; 9 nucleotides agree with TRBD1. V was pared by 5 bases and J by 10 bases, with 9 bases of the junction left unmatched. The CDR3 is 15 residues long. Germline V gives CDR1 SEHNR, CDR2 FQNEAQ (reference sequence). The CDR3 region is CASSAWTGELSPLHF. CDR3 sequence (DNA): TGTGCCAGCAGCGCATGGACAGGGGAGTTGTCACCCCTCCACTTT.

In its sample, this clone was seen once. The chain carries TRBV29-1 and TRBJ2-3, with D hard to call. Germline assignment: CDR1 SQVTM and CDR2 ANQGSEA. The CDR3 runs 13 residues. Deletions cut 7 bases from V and 2 bases from J, with 13 bases between. The CDR3 DNA reads TGCAGCGAAGGCCCCTCGTCCACAGATACGCAGTATTTT. Its protein is CSEGPSSTDTQYF.

The chain is built from TRBV11-2 and TRBJ2-7; D is possibly TRBD1 (6 bases). This CDR3 contains 13 residues. Germline CDR1 reads SGHAT; CDR2 reads FQNNGV. V lost 5 bases, J lost 4 bases, and 12 bases lay in between. CDR3 loop: CASSIGTLYEQYF. As DNA, the CDR3 is TGTGCCAGCAGCATCGGGACACTATACGAGCAGTACTTC.

Comments on this clone: Other nucleotide sequences from this sample produce the same CDR3. The rearrangement links TRBV4-1 to TRBJ1-6; TRBD1 matches 9 bases. V shed 1 base and J 9 bases; nucleotides not matched to a gene: 4. CDR3 size: 15 residues. Germline V lookup: CDR1 MGHRA, CDR2 YSYEKL. CDR3 amino acids: CASSQAGQGGSPLHF. In DNA, the CDR3 is TGCGCCAGCAGCCAAGCGGGACAGGGCGGTTCACCCCTCCACTTT.

V and J are TRBV2 and TRBJ1-1; D unclear. The CDR3 is 14 amino acids. V was pared by 5 bases and J by 1 base, with 11 bases between. CDR1 SNHLY and CDR2 FYNNEI come from the germline V gene. CDR3 coding DNA: TGTGCCAGCAGTATAGGCATAACGAACACTGAAGCTTTCTTT. This encodes CASSIGITNTEAFF.

The CDR3 spells CASSEVTSGRAKEQFF. As DNA, the CDR3 is TGTGCCAGCAGTGAAGTTACGAGCGGGAGGGCCAAAGAGCAGTTCTTC. The chain carries TRBV2 and TRBJ2-1; 10 positions match TRBD2. The germline V gene encodes CDR1 SNHLY and CDR2 FYNNEI. This CDR3 comprises 16 residues. J gave up 10 bases and V 1 base, and 10 bases lay outside the gene matches.

The CDR3 here is CASRGGQLINQPQHF. In DNA form, the CDR3 reads TGTGCCAGTAGGGGGGGACAGCTAATCAACCAGCCCCAGCATTTT. The chain couples TRBV19 to TRBJ1-5; TRBD1 aligns across 7 bases. With V trimmed by 6 bases and J by 7 bases, 12 bases remained unmatched. The CDR3 sequence is 15 residues long. Germline V gene data show CDR1 as LNHDA and CDR2 as SQIVND (reference sequence).

The V call is TRBV27, the J call TRBJ2-7, with D maybe TRBD1 (6 bases). Germline CDR1 reads MNHEY; CDR2 reads SMNVEV (reference sequence). This CDR3 region has 12 residues. With 2 bases removed from V and 6 bases from J, the gap between germline ends came to 8 bases. The CDR3 DNA sequence: TGTGCCAGCAGTTTAACAGGGATCGAGCAGTACTTC. Its protein is CASSLTGIEQYF.